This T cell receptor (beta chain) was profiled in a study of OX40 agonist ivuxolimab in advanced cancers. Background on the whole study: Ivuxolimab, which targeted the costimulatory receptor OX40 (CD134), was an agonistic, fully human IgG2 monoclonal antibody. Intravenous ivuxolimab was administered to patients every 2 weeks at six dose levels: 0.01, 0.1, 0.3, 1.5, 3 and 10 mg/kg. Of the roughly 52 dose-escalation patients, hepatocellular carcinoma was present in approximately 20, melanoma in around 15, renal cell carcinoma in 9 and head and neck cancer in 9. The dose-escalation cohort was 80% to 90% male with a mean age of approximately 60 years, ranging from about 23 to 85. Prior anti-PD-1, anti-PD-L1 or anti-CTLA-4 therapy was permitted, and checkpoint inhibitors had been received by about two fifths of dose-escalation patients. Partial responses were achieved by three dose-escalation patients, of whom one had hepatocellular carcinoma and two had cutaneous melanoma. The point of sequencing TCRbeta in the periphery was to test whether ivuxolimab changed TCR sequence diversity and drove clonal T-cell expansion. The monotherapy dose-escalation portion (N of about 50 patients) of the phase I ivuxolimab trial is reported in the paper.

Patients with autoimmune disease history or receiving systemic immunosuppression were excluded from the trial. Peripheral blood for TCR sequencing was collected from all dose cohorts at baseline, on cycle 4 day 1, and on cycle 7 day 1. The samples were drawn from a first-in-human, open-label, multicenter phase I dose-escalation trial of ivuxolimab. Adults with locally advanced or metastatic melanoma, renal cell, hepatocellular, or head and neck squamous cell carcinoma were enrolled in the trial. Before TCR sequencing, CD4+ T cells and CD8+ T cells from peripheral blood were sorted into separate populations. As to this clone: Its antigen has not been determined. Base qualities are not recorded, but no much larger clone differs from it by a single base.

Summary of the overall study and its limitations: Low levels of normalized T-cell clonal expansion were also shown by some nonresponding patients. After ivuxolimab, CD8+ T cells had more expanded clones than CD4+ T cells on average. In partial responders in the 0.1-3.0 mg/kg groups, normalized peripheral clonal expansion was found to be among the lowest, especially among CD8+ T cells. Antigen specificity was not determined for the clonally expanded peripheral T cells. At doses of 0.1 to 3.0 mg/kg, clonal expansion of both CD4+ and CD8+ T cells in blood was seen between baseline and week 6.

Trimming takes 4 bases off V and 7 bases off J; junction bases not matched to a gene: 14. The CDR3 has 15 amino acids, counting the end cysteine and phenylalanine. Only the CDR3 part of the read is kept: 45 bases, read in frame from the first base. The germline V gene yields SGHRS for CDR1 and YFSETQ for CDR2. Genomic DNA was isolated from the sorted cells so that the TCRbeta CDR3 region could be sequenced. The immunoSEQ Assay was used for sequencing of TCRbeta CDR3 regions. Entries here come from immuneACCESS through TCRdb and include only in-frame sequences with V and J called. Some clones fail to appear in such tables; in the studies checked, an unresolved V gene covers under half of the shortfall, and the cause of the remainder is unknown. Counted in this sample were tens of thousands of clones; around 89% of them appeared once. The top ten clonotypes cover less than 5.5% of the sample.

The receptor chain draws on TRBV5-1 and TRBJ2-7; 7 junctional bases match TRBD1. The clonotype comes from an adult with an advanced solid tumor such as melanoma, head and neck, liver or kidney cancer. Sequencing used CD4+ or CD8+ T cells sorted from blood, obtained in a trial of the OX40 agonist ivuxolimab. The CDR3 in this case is CASSQGQAHADEQYF. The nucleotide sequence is TGCGCCAGCAGCCAAGGACAGGCCCATGCCGATGAGCAGTACTTC.